This T cell receptor (beta chain) was identified during a study of cytomegalovirus exposure and HLA in healthy donors. Study observations and caveats: Subsequent analysis showed first-cohort TCR clusters tending to co-occur in roughly 130 validation repertoires.

Sequenced by immunoSEQ multiplex PCR; TCRdb stores in-frame clones only, minus some. The sample includes more than 140,000 clones, 85% to 90% seen only once; the top ten take 3.3%. This clone has just a few counts. Its antigen is unknown. J was trimmed by 12 bases and V by 0 bases; bases with no gene match: 1. CDR3 length: 12 amino acids. The germline V gene has CDR1 SGHAT and CDR2 FQNNGV. V and J are TRBV11-2 and TRBJ2-1; TRBD1 matches at 8 bases. The sequenced material came from PBMCs. The source of this sequence is a woman aged 18-35 years in good health and CMV-seropositive. CDR3 DNA sequence: TGTGCCAGCAGCTTAGACAGGGGGCCGCAGTTCTTC. Its translation is CASSLDRGPQFF.